The T cell receptor (beta chain) described here comes from a study of T cell responses to AZD1222 COVID-19 vaccine. Study-level findings and limits: Donor demographics were predominantly white British with a female majority; clonal diversity may be underestimated.

The CDR3 has 15 residues. Trimming shortened V by 0 bases and J by 8 bases, and 17 bases separated the two germline ends. Germline V gene sequence: CDR1 SGHRS, CDR2 YFSETQ. Only in-frame clones appear in the TCRdb table, and some are missing; sequencing was by immunoSEQ multiplex PCR. The sample has about 270,000 clones, around 92% seen once. Analysis merged second doses at about 4 or about 12 weeks. Regarding this clone: Its antigen is still unknown.

Specimen: peripheral blood, collected 28 days after the second AZD1222 dose. The rearrangement uses TRBV5-1 and TRBJ1-2; D is possibly TRBD1 (5 bases). This TCR derives from an adult who received the AZD1222 COVID-19 vaccine. The CDR3 DNA reads TGCGCCAGCAGCTTGGGAGGGGTTACCGACCTCGGCTACACCTTC. Translating it yields CASSLGGVTDLGYTF.